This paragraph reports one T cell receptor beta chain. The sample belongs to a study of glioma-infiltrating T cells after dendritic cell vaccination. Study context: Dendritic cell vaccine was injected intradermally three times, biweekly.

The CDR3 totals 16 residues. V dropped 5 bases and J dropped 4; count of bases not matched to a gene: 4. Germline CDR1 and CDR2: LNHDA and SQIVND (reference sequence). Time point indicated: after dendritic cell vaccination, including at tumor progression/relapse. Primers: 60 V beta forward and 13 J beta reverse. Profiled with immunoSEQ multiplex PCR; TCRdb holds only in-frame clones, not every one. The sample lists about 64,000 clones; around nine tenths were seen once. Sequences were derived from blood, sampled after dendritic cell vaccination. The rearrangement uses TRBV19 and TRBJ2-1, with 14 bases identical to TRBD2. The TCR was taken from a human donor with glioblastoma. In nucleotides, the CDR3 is TGTGCCAGTAGTTCCAGGACTAGCGGGGGGTACAATGAGCAGTTCTTC. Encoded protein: CASSSRTSGGYNEQFF.